The 24 T cell receptor beta chains given below trace back to one sample, sequenced in a study of blood T cell repertoires in COVID-19. Here immunoSEQ multiplex PCR was the method, and the copy in TCRdb shows in-frame clones only, minus some. The data show about 74,000 clones, roughly nine tenths seen once. Source material: peripheral blood. These receptors all stem from a middle-aged man with acute or convalescent COVID-19.

The chain has TRBV6-2 or TRBV6-3 and TRBJ2-5; 8 bases fit TRBD1. Unmatched junction bases numbered 4, after V lost 6 bases and J lost 4 bases. This CDR3 has 13 amino acids. Per germline, CDR1 MNHEY and CDR2 SVGEGT. CDR3 sequence: CASSGQGRETQYF. CDR3 in DNA: TGTGCCAGCAGCGGACAGGGCAGAGAGACCCAGTACTTC.

This clone was counted a few times. The chain couples TRBV11-2 to TRBJ1-3; unclear D gene. Looked up from germline, CDR1 is SGHAT and CDR2 is FQNNGV. Trimming took off 3 bases at V and 0 bases at J, with 12 bases between the two ends. The CDR3 length is 16 residues. CDR3 sequence reads: CASSFSGLDSGNTIYF. The CDR3 nucleotides are TGTGCCAGCAGCTTTTCAGGATTGGACTCTGGAAACACCATATATTTT.

The J gene is TRBJ2-2, the V gene TRBV11-2; 11 bases fit TRBD1. CDR1 SGHAT and CDR2 FQNNGV come from the germline V gene. The CDR3 is 15 residues long. Trimming took 4 bases from V and 8 from J; bases not matched to a gene: 6. The CDR3 DNA reads TGTGCCAGCAGCTACTCCGGGACAGGGGGAGGGGAGCTGTTTTTT. It translates to CASSYSGTGGGELFF.

The chain is built from TRBV10-1 and TRBJ2-3, with 10 bases that match TRBD2. Trimming at V came to 0 bases and at J to 5 bases, leaving 5 bases not matched to a gene. This CDR3 has 16 residues. In germline, CDR1 is WNHNN, CDR2 SYGVQD (reference sequence). In DNA form, the CDR3 reads TGCGCCAGCAGTGAGTCGTTACTAGCGGGGAGAGATACGCAGTATTTT. Protein: CASSESLLAGRDTQYF.

The genes are TRBV27 and TRBJ2-1; TRBD2 matches 9 bases. J was trimmed by 8 bases and V by 4 bases; bases with no gene match: 6. The CDR3 extends over 14 amino acids. Germline V gene sequence: CDR1 MNHEY, CDR2 SMNVEV (reference sequence). This CDR3 is CASSWTAGGHEQFF. CDR3 sequence (DNA): TGTGCCAGCAGTTGGACAGCGGGAGGCCATGAGCAGTTCTTC.

The chain recombines TRBV7-9 with TRBJ2-5; TRBD2 agrees at 9 bases. CDR3 length equals 15 residues. V shed 5 bases, J shed 0 bases, and the junction held 4 bases outside the gene matches. Germline CDR1 reads SEHNR; CDR2 reads FQNEAQ (reference sequence). The CDR3 reads CASSNLAGYQETQYF. CDR3 sequence (DNA): TGTGCCAGCAGCAACCTAGCGGGGTACCAAGAGACCCAGTACTTC.

This rearrangement joins TRBV19 to TRBJ1-5; D possibly corresponds to TRBD1 (5 bases). Germline loops: CDR1 LNHDA, CDR2 SQIVND (reference sequence). The CDR3 runs 15 residues. Trimming shortened V by 1 base and J by 6 bases, and 13 bases separated the two germline ends. This chain's CDR3 is CASSIVGGLSQPQHF. For the CDR3, the DNA is TGTGCCAGTAGTATAGTTGGGGGGTTGAGTCAGCCCCAGCATTTT.

The J gene is TRBJ1-2, the V gene TRBV19, with D possibly being TRBD1 (6 bases). This CDR3 is built from 15 residues. Germline V gives CDR1 LNHDA, CDR2 SQIVND (reference sequence). Trimming shortened V by 5 bases and J by 5 bases, and 18 bases separated the two germline ends. The CDR3 region is CASSPSPRDTYGYTF. CDR3 DNA: TGTGCCAGTAGTCCTTCCCCACGGGACACTTATGGCTACACCTTC. Combining the CDR3 with reference TRBV19 and TRBJ1-2 gives the whole variable domain DGGITQSPKYLFRKEGQNVTLSCEQNLNHDAMYWYRQDPGQGLRLIYYSQIVNDFQKGDIAEGYSVSREKKESFPLTVTSAQKNPTAFYLCASSPSPRDTYGYTFGSGTRLTVV.

The chain couples TRBV6-2 or TRBV6-3 to TRBJ1-2; 8 bases fit TRBD1. V was pared by 2 bases and J by 8 bases, with 7 bases of the junction left unmatched. The germline V gene has CDR1 MNHEY and CDR2 SVGEGT. The CDR3 contains 14 residues. This chain's CDR3 is CASSYPDRARGYTF. The CDR3 DNA follows: TGTGCCAGCAGTTACCCGGACAGGGCGCGAGGCTACACCTTC.

The chain employs TRBV5-1 and TRBJ2-1; 10 bases line up with TRBD2. The CDR3 is 15 amino acids. V shed 2 bases, J shed 13 bases, and the junction held 12 bases outside the gene matches. From germline, CDR1 is SGHRS and CDR2 YFSETQ. The CDR3 DNA reads as TGCGCCAGCAGCTTAGGAACCGGGACTAGCGATGCACAGTTCTTC. Its translation: CASSLGTGTSDAQFF.

This clone was picked up one time. The V gene is TRBV11-2, the J gene TRBJ2-5, with a tentative D call TRBD1 (6 bases). There are 13 residues in the CDR3. Germline V gene lookup returns CDR1 SGHAT and CDR2 FQNNGV. Trimming shortened V by 5 bases and J by 2 bases, and 9 bases separated the two germline ends. The CDR3 coding sequence is TGTGCCAGCAGCGGAGGACAGCAAGAGACCCAGTACTTC. Protein product: CASSGGQQETQYF. The variable domain in full, completed from reference TRBV11-2 and TRBJ2-5, reads EAGVAQSPRYKIIEKRQSVAFWCNPISGHATLYWYQQILGQGPKLLIQFQNNGVVDDSQLPKDRFSAERLKGVDSTLKIQPAKLEDSAVYLCASSGGQQETQYFGPGTRLLVL.

The rearrangement joins TRBV9 to TRBJ2-3, with 8 bases aligning to TRBD1. Germline values: CDR1 SGDLS, CDR2 YYNGEE. The junction had 5 bases not matched to a gene; V was cut back by 0 bases and J by 2 bases. The CDR3 is 16 amino acids. CDR3 DNA sequence: TGTGCCAGCAGCGTAGAGCGACAGGGGTACACAGATACGCAGTATTTT. Protein: CASSVERQGYTDTQYF.

The chain employs TRBV6-5 and TRBJ1-1, with D possibly matching TRBD1 (5 bases). The CDR3 is made up of 12 amino acids. Trimming shortened V by 7 bases and J by 2 bases, and 8 bases separated the two germline ends. Germline V gene lookup returns CDR1 MNHEY and CDR2 SVGAGI. The CDR3 here is CASTRGNTEAFF. CDR3 coding DNA: TGTGCCAGCACAAGGGGTAACACTGAAGCTTTCTTT.

The rearrangement joins TRBV5-6 to TRBJ2-2; TRBD1 matches 11 bases. This CDR3 contains 15 residues. J was trimmed by 4 bases and V by 4 bases; bases with no gene match: 3. The V gene's germline CDR1 is SGHDT and CDR2 YYEEEE. CDR3 protein: CASSRTGGGTGELFF. In DNA form, the CDR3 reads TGTGCCAGCAGCCGGACAGGGGGCGGCACCGGGGAGCTGTTTTTT.

The chain carries TRBV3-1 (or the pseudogene TRBV3-2) and TRBJ2-3, with 10 bases identical to TRBD1. The germline V gene encodes CDR1 LGHDT and CDR2 YNNKEL (reference sequence). The J segment lost 6 bases and the V segment lost 3 bases, leaving 9 bases of the junction unmatched. The CDR3 is made up of 16 amino acids. The CDR3 loop reads CASSQTGGDVGDTQYF. The CDR3 nucleotides read TGTGCCAGCAGCCAGACAGGGGGCGACGTAGGGGATACGCAGTATTTT.

V gene TRBV20-1 combines with J gene TRBJ2-1, with 7 bases fitting TRBD2. Losses at the gene ends were 6 bases for V and 7 bases for J; bases not matched to a gene: 3. This CDR3 has 11 residues. CDR1 DFQATT and CDR2 SNEGSKA come from the germline V gene (reference sequence). The CDR3 loop is CSAAGINEQFF. In nucleotides, the CDR3 is TGCAGTGCAGCGGGAATAAATGAGCAGTTCTTC.

This chain connects TRBV9 to TRBJ2-1; TRBD2 is a possible D gene (5 bases). V was clipped by 0 bases and J by 7 bases, with 14 bases between them. Germline CDR1 reads SGDLS; CDR2 reads YYNGEE. The CDR3 loop spans 15 amino acids. This chain's CDR3 is CASSVAVGVWNEQFF. CDR3 nucleotides: TGTGCCAGCAGCGTAGCGGTGGGAGTGTGGAATGAGCAGTTCTTC.

J is TRBJ1-2 and V is TRBV7-9; tentative D call: TRBD1 (6 bases). The V end lost 6 bases, the J end lost 8 bases, and 16 bases lay between the germline ends. The CDR3 totals 13 residues. Germline assignment: CDR1 SEHNR and CDR2 FQNEAQ (reference sequence). CDR3 in DNA: TGTGCCAGCAGTCAAGGGGGGGCGCGAGGCTACACCTTC. Its protein product is CASSQGGARGYTF. The full variable domain, with the rest looked up from reference TRBV7-9 and TRBJ1-2, is DTGVSQNPRHKITKRGQNVTFRCDPISEHNRLYWYRQTLGQGPEFLTYFQNEAQLEKSRLLSDRFSAERPKGSFSTLEIQRTEQGDSAMYLCASSQGGARGYTFGSGTRLTVV.

The gene calls are TRBV12-3 or TRBV12-4 and TRBJ1-2; 9 positions match TRBD1. The junction had 4 bases not matched to a gene; V was cut back by 3 bases and J by 8 bases. This CDR3 has 13 residues. DNA of the CDR3: TGTGCCAGCAGTTTCTCGGACAGGGGCGGCTACACCTTC. Translating it yields CASSFSDRGGYTF.

This clone appeared a few times. The genes are TRBV16 and TRBJ2-1; TRBD2 matches 13 bases. This CDR3 is built from 15 residues. Germline V gene sequence: CDR1 KGHSY, CDR2 FQNENV. The ends lost 6 bases at V and 4 bases at J; junction bases unmatched: 3. CDR3 DNA: TGTGCCAGCAGACAACTAGCGGGGGGGTACAATGAGCAGTTCTTC. Encoded protein: CASRQLAGGYNEQFF.

This clone was counted once. V is TRBV27 and J is TRBJ1-2; 9 nucleotides align to TRBD1. CDR1 MNHEY and CDR2 SMNVEV come from the germline V gene (reference sequence). CDR3 length: 16 residues. The J segment lost 5 bases and the V segment lost 5 bases, leaving 12 bases of the junction unmatched. The CDR3 sequence is CASSPNPGQGLYGYTF. DNA for the CDR3: TGTGCCAGCAGTCCTAATCCGGGACAGGGATTATATGGCTACACCTTC.

This rearrangement joins TRBV9 to TRBJ2-7, with 12 positions matching TRBD2. Losses at the gene ends were 4 bases for V and 1 base for J; bases not matched to a gene: 3. The CDR3 spans 15 residues. Germline-derived CDR1 and CDR2 are SGDLS and YYNGEE. This CDR3 reads CASSRGLAGSYEQYF. CDR3 in DNA: TGTGCCAGCAGCAGAGGACTAGCGGGATCCTACGAGCAGTACTTC.

The chain recombines TRBV27 with TRBJ2-6, with TRBD1 matching 9 bases. CDR3 length equals 17 residues. V lost 3 bases to trimming and J lost 0 bases; unmatched junction nucleotides: 3. The germline V gene has CDR1 MNHEY and CDR2 SMNVEV (reference sequence). Here the CDR3 DNA reads TGTGCCAGCAGTTTCCGGGACAGGGTCTCTGGGGCCAACGTCCTGACTTTC. It specifies CASSFRDRVSGANVLTF.

The chain couples TRBV19 to TRBJ1-6; 7 bases align to TRBD1. The CDR3 spans 15 residues. J lost 1 base, V lost 6 bases, and 3 bases had no gene match. In germline, CDR1 is LNHDA, CDR2 SQIVND (reference sequence). The CDR3 DNA follows: TGTGCCAGTAGCAACAGGGGATCCTATAATTCACCCCTCCACTTT. Translating it yields CASSNRGSYNSPLHF.